This T cell receptor beta chain was found in a study of high-grade serous ovarian cancer treatment subgroups. As for the study in general: On average, approximately 14,000 reads and 7,494 unique TCR beta rearrangements were obtained per sample. Overall study findings and caveats: Only CDR3 was analyzed; CDR1 and CDR2 were not. TCR clonal relatedness correlated positively with neoantigen level. Different patients shared almost no repertoire; same-patient tumors shared about 0.1 to 0.8.

Clones were read by immunoSEQ multiplex PCR, and TCRdb kept only the in-frame ones, dropping some. The table lists tens of thousands of clones, 80% to 90% of them singletons. CDR3 length: 15 amino acids. In germline, CDR1 is MDHEN, CDR2 SYDVKM. Trimming pared 2 bases from V and 3 bases from J, leaving 14 bases between. Tumor samples were obtained before definitive surgery or chemotherapy. A word on this clone: The antigen is undetermined.

Input material: tumor tissue. The sequence was obtained from a human donor with high-grade serous ovarian cancer. This chain links TRBV28 with TRBJ2-7, with D maybe TRBD2 (6 bases). The CDR3 sequence: CASSLQLGGLYEQYF. The CDR3 nucleotides are TGTGCCAGCAGTTTACAACTCGGGGGTCTCTACGAGCAGTACTTC.